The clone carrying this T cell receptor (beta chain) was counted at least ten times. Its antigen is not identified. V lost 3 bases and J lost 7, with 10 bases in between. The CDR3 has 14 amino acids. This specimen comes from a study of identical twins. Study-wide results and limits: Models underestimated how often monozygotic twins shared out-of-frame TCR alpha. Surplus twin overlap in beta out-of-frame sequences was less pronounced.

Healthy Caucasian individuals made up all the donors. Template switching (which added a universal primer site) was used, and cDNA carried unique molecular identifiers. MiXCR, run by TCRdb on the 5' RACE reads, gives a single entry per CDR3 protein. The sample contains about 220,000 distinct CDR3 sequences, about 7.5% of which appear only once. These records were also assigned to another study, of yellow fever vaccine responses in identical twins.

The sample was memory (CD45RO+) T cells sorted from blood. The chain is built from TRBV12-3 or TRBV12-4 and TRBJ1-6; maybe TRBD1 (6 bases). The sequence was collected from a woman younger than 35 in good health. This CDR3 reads CASSFQGTNSPLHF. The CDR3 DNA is TGTGCCAGCAGTTTTCAGGGGACCAATTCACCCCTCCACTTT.